This is a list of T cell receptor beta chains from one sample in a study of beta chain features in type 1 diabetes. Produced via immunoSEQ multiplex PCR; TCRdb's table is partial and in-frame only. Here the sample spans 20,000 to 25,000 clones, more than 45% being singletons. Sample: stem cell memory CD4+ T cells from blood. Source of these receptors: a man aged 18 to 30 with type 1 diabetes. Both conserved end residues are part of each CDR3. D genes are given only for firm matches. Where a row states a size, it is once, few, many or the class of an expanded clone; other rows omit it.

CDR3 DNA	CDR3 protein	clone size	J gene	V gene	D gene
TGTGCCAGCAGCCAAGGGGGGCTGTATACGCAGTATTTT	CASSQGGLYTQYF	-	TRBJ2-3	TRBV4-2	-
TGTGCCAGCAGAGCCCGAGCGGGGGCCTACGAGCAGTACTTC	CASRARAGAYEQYF	few	TRBJ2-7	TRBV28	TRBD2
TGCAGCGTTGAACCACTAGTTCTATCCTACAATGAGCAGTTCTTC	CSVEPLVLSYNEQFF	-	TRBJ2-1	TRBV29-1	-
TGTGCCAGCAGTCGATCCGGGACAGGGAGCTCCTACGAGCAGTACTTC	CASSRSGTGSSYEQYF	-	TRBJ2-7	TRBV11-1	TRBD1
TGTGCCAGCAGCCGGGTTCGGGTAGAGAAGGATTACGAGCAGTACTTC	CASSRVRVEKDYEQYF	few	TRBJ2-7	TRBV7-2	-
TGTGCCAGCAGCTTGGCCGGACTAGCCGACAATGAGCAGTTCTTC	CASSLAGLADNEQFF	-	TRBJ2-1	TRBV5-4	TRBD2
TGTGCCAGCAGCTTAAATCCCTTACAGTTTCGGACAGATACGCAGTATTTT	CASSLNPLQFRTDTQYF	few	TRBJ2-3	TRBV7-9	-
TGTGCCAGCAGCGCCGTCGGGGGGGATACGCAGTATTTT	CASSAVGGDTQYF	-	TRBJ2-3	TRBV9	TRBD2
TGTGCCAGCAGTGAATTAGGGGGACTAGCGGGAAACAATGAGCAGTTCTTC	CASSELGGLAGNNEQFF	-	TRBJ2-1	TRBV25-1	TRBD2
TGTGCCAGCAGTGCTCGGACAGGGGGATATTACGAGCAGTACTTC	CASSARTGGYYEQYF	-	TRBJ2-7	TRBV6-5	TRBD1
TGTGCCTGGACCATCAATAGACTCGAGCAGTACTTC	CAWTINRLEQYF	-	TRBJ2-7	TRBV30	-
TGTGCCAGCAGCTGGAACCGGGGGGGTCTCGACGAGCAGTACTTC	CASSWNRGGLDEQYF	-	TRBJ2-7	TRBV5-6	TRBD2
TGTGCCATCAGTGAGAACCGACAGGGCTACAATCAGCCCCAGCATTTT	CAISENRQGYNQPQHF	-	TRBJ1-5	TRBV10-3	TRBD1
TGTGCCAGCAGCGGGGACAGTGGGCAAGAGACCCAGTACTTC	CASSGDSGQETQYF	-	TRBJ2-5	TRBV2	TRBD1
TGTGCCTGGATCAGGATTTCAGGACTAGCTAGCAGCGAGCAGTACTTC	CAWIRISGLASSEQYF	-	TRBJ2-7	TRBV30	TRBD2
TGTGCCATCTCGGAACAGACAGGGGAGGGGGGCTACACCTTC	CAISEQTGEGGYTF	few	TRBJ1-2	TRBV10-3	TRBD1
TGTGCCAGCAGCCCAGGACTAGCGGGACGCCCCTCCTACGAGCAGTACTTC	CASSPGLAGRPSYEQYF	-	TRBJ2-7	TRBV7-9	TRBD2
TGCAGCGTTCTAGACGGGGCCTACGAGCAGTACTTC	CSVLDGAYEQYF	-	TRBJ2-7	TRBV29-1	-
TGTGCCAGTAGTCTAGCGGGGACGCAAGAGACCCAGTACTTC	CASSLAGTQETQYF	few	TRBJ2-5	TRBV10-3	TRBD2
TGTGCCAGCACCCCTGGAGGGGCAGATACGCAGTATTTT	CASTPGGADTQYF	-	TRBJ2-3	TRBV6-6	-
TGTGCCAGCAGTCCTAGCGGTCTAGCCAAAAACATTCAGTACTTC	CASSPSGLAKNIQYF	-	TRBJ2-4	TRBV28	TRBD2
TGTGCCAGCAGGCGGACAGCCTATGGCTACACCTTC	CASRRTAYGYTF	-	TRBJ1-2	TRBV2	-
TGCGCCAGCAGCCAAGATTCAGGCGGACGGGAGGTGCCAGAGACCCAGTACTTC	CASSQDSGGREVPETQYF	few	TRBJ2-5	TRBV4-1	TRBD2
TGTGCCAGCAGTTACTCGGCCAGGGCCACAGATACGCAGTATTTT	CASSYSARATDTQYF	once	TRBJ2-3	TRBV6-5	-
TGTGCCAGCAAGCGGGGGCTCGTCTCCTACGAGCAGTACTTC	CASKRGLVSYEQYF	-	TRBJ2-7	TRBV6-5	TRBD2
TGTGCCAGCACCCCCACTATAGCGGGGCGGCATAGAGGCAATGAGCAGTTCTTC	CASTPTIAGRHRGNEQFF	-	TRBJ2-1	TRBV9	TRBD2
TGTGCCAGCAGCCTCACTAGCGGGGTAATCGGAGAGCAGTTCTTC	CASSLTSGVIGEQFF	few	TRBJ2-1	TRBV2	TRBD2
TGTGCCAGTAGTATAGACGGACAGGGGAGAGACTCCTATGGCTACACCTTC	CASSIDGQGRDSYGYTF	-	TRBJ1-2	TRBV19	TRBD1
TGCAGTGCCCCGTTAGAGACCCAGTACTTC	CSAPLETQYF	once	TRBJ2-5	TRBV20-1	-
TGCGCCAGCAGCTCGCAGGGGTTACGATCCTACGAGCAGTACTTC	CASSSQGLRSYEQYF	-	TRBJ2-7	TRBV5-1	-
TGCGCCAGCAGTGAGAGATCTGGTACGGTTCTTCAAGAGACCCAGTACTTC	CASSERSGTVLQETQYF	few	TRBJ2-5	TRBV10-2	-
TGCAGTGCCTACCCACGGGAGACCCAGTACTTC	CSAYPRETQYF	-	TRBJ2-5	TRBV20-1	-
TGTGCCAGCAGTGACGGACAGAACACCGGGGAGCTGTTTTTT	CASSDGQNTGELFF	-	TRBJ2-2	TRBV28	-
TGTGCCAGCAGTCCGGGTGCTAGCGGGAGGGCCGATGGCGGGGAGCTGTTTTTT	CASSPGASGRADGGELFF	-	TRBJ2-2	TRBV27	TRBD2
TGCGCCAGCAGCACGGGGGAGGGCAATTCTGAGCAGTACTTC	CASSTGEGNSEQYF	few	TRBJ2-7	TRBV5-1	TRBD2
TGTGCCAGCAGTGAAGACGACAGGATCGGTGAAAAACTGTTTTTT	CASSEDDRIGEKLFF	few	TRBJ1-4	TRBV28	-
TGCGCCAGCAGCTTGGGGACAGCAAAGACTGAAGCTTTCTTT	CASSLGTAKTEAFF	-	TRBJ1-1	TRBV5-1	-
TGTGCCAGCAGCCAAGAGACAGGGCGAGGCTACACCTTC	CASSQETGRGYTF	-	TRBJ1-2	TRBV14	TRBD1
TGTGCCAGCAGCCAAAACTTACTAGCGAGGGCGCAGTATTTT	CASSQNLLARAQYF	-	TRBJ2-3	TRBV5-6	TRBD2
TGTGCCAGCAGTCCTAACGGGCGGGGAGGGGGGGAGCAGTACTTC	CASSPNGRGGGEQYF	-	TRBJ2-5	TRBV28	-
TGTGCCAGCAGAGTCCCGGGACAGATGAACACCGGGGAGCTGTTTTTT	CASRVPGQMNTGELFF	-	TRBJ2-2	TRBV2	TRBD1
TGTGCCAGCAGTTTAAGTCGACACACAGATACGCAGTATTTT	CASSLSRHTDTQYF	-	TRBJ2-3	TRBV28	-
TGCGCCAGCAGCCTAGATCCGGGGATTTTCTCCTACAATGAGCAGTTCTTC	CASSLDPGIFSYNEQFF	few	TRBJ2-1	TRBV5-1	-
TGTGCCAGTAGTTCAAGCCCGCTCGGACTAGCGGGAGAAGAGACCCAGTACTTC	CASSSSPLGLAGEETQYF	-	TRBJ2-5	TRBV19	TRBD2
TGTGCCAGCAGTGACAGTGACTTAAACATTCAGTACTTC	CASSDSDLNIQYF	-	TRBJ2-4	TRBV25-1	-
TGTGCCAGCTCAATTCGCAGCGAGAACACCGGGGAGCTGTTTTTT	CASSIRSENTGELFF	-	TRBJ2-2	TRBV18	-
TGTGCCAGCAGCCGAGACAGGGGAGGCAATCAGCCCCAGCATTTT	CASSRDRGGNQPQHF	-	TRBJ1-5	TRBV7-9	TRBD1
TGTGCCAGCAGTGAATGGACAGGGTACGGCTACACCTTC	CASSEWTGYGYTF	-	TRBJ1-2	TRBV2	TRBD1
TGTGCCAGCTCACCCGACTTGTGGACGAGGGAGATGAGGTTCTTC	CASSPDLWTREMRFF	once	TRBJ2-1	TRBV18	-
TGTGCCAGCAGCTTAAGGGGCGGTGATGAAAAACTGTTTTTT	CASSLRGGDEKLFF	-	TRBJ1-4	TRBV7-9	-
TGTGCCAGCAATGAGCGGGAGGTCCGTTACGAGCAGTACTTC	CASNEREVRYEQYF	few	TRBJ2-7	TRBV2	TRBD2
TGTGCCAGCAGCGCACAGGGACAGGGCGGCGAGCAGTACTTC	CASSAQGQGGEQYF	-	TRBJ2-7	TRBV9	TRBD1
TGTGCCAGCAGTTACGCGGGACAGGGGGACTACAATGAGCAGTTCTTC	CASSYAGQGDYNEQFF	few	TRBJ2-1	TRBV6-5	TRBD1
TGTGCCAGCAGTCCCCTTTACGAGCAGTACTTC	CASSPLYEQYF	-	TRBJ2-7	TRBV2	-